This is a list of T cell receptor beta chains from one sample in a study of T cells in Graves' hyperthyroidism and ophthalmopathy. Each CDR3 protein gets one entry after TCRdb re-called the multiplex PCR reads with MiXCR. The repertoire holds fewer than 300,000 distinct CDR3 sequences, with roughly 15% as singletons. The sequencing sample was made of blood. These receptors were collected from a woman in her forties or fifties with Graves' hyperthyroidism that later progressed to Graves' ophthalmopathy. Each CDR3 is given with its conserved first and last residue. A D gene is named only where the DNA matches it firmly. Size values are once, few and many counts, or a class for expanded clones, and some rows have none.

j_call | clone_size | v_call | d_call | cdr3_nt | cdr3_aa
TRBJ2-7 | many | TRBV29-1 | TRBD1 | TGCAGCGTTGAAGGAGGCGGACAGGGAAACTACGAGCAGTACTTC | CSVEGGGQGNYEQYF
TRBJ1-3 | - | TRBV20-1 | - | TGCAGTGCTAGCTTTGGGACGGCCTCAGGAAACACCATATATTTT | CSASFGTASGNTIYF
TRBJ2-3 | many | TRBV14 | TRBD1 | TGTGCCAGCAGCCGACAGGGAAGCACAGATACGCAGTATTTT | CASSRQGSTDTQYF
TRBJ2-5 | - | TRBV5-1 | TRBD1 | TGCGCCAGCAGCTTGCGGCAGACAGGGGTGGAGACCCAGTACTTC | CASSLRQTGVETQYF
TRBJ2-7 | - | TRBV5-6 | TRBD2 | TGTGCCAGCAGCCTCCTAGCGGCAAACAGCCTGCAGTACTTC | CASSLLAANSLQYF
TRBJ2-2 | many | TRBV20-1 | - | TGCAGTGCTTCGTCGTTGAGAGGGGAGCTGTTTTTT | CSASSLRGELFF
TRBJ1-1 | many | TRBV7-3 | - | TGTGCCAGCAGCACGGACAGAAACACTGAAGCTTTCTTT | CASSTDRNTEAFF
TRBJ2-5 | many | TRBV20-1 | TRBD2 | TGCAGTGCTAGAGGTACTAGCGGGAGTGTTCAAGAGACCCAGTACTTC | CSARGTSGSVQETQYF
TRBJ2-5 | many | TRBV6-1 | TRBD1 | TGTGCCAGCAGTAACCGGGACAGCGGCGAGACCCAGTACTTC | CASSNRDSGETQYF
TRBJ1-1 | many | TRBV7-3 | - | TGTGCCAGCAGCCCAAGGAGTGGGACTGAAGCTTTCTTT | CASSPRSGTEAFF
TRBJ2-6 | many | TRBV5-1 | - | TGCGCCAGCAGAATAGGGTACTCTGGGGCCAACGTCCTGACTTTC | CASRIGYSGANVLTF
TRBJ1-2 | few | TRBV6-1 | TRBD1 | TGTGCCAGCGGGCAGGGGGCTAACTATGGCTACACCTTC | CASGQGANYGYTF
TRBJ2-3 | many | TRBV12-3/TRBV12-4 | - | TGTGCCAGCAGTCTAAGACTGAGAGATACGCAGTATTTT | CASSLRLRDTQYF
TRBJ1-1 | many | TRBV20-1 | TRBD1 | TGCAGAGCGACAGGGGCGAACACTGAAGCTTTCTTT | CRATGANTEAFF
TRBJ2-1 | many | TRBV2 | TRBD1 | TGTGCCAGCAACCCGGGACAGGGTATTTACAATGAGCAGTTCTTC | CASNPGQGIYNEQFF
TRBJ2-1 | many | TRBV7-2 | - | TGTGCCAGCAGCTTAGCGCGGGGCAATGAGCAGTTCTTC | CASSLARGNEQFF
TRBJ2-1 | - | TRBV19 | - | TGTGCCAGTAGTTGGGAGCGGCTCTCCTACAATGAGCAGTTCTTC | CASSWERLSYNEQFF
TRBJ2-1 | many | TRBV20-1 | - | TGCAGTGCCTCCCTAGGGGCTCCGCAAAAGGAGCAGTTCTTC | CSASLGAPQKEQFF
TRBJ2-3 | many | TRBV7-6 | - | TGTGCCAGCAGCTCGGGAAGTCTCACAGATACGCAGTATTTT | CASSSGSLTDTQYF
TRBJ2-1 | many | TRBV10-3 | TRBD2 | TGTGCCACCGTCGGGGGACTAGCGGACAATGAGCAGTTCTTC | CATVGGLADNEQFF
TRBJ1-2 | - | TRBV19 | - | TGTGCCAGTAGTACCACTGAGTATGGCTACACCTTC | CASSTTEYGYTF
TRBJ2-2 | many | TRBV20-1 | TRBD2 | TGCAGTGCTAGACTACTAGCGGGGGCGAACACCGGGGAGCTGTTTTTT | CSARLLAGANTGELFF
TRBJ2-1 | - | TRBV20-1 | - | TGCAGTGCTGGGGGCGGGGCGGACTCCTACAATGAGCAGTTCTTC | CSAGGGADSYNEQFF
TRBJ2-7 | many | TRBV28 | TRBD2 | TGTGCCAGCAGTAGCGGGATAGATGGCGAGCAGTACTTC | CASSSGIDGEQYF
TRBJ1-1 | many | TRBV20-1 | - | TGCAGTGCTAGACTCCACCATACGAACACTGAAGCTTTCTTT | CSARLHHTNTEAFF
TRBJ2-7 | many | TRBV5-1 | - | TGCGCCAGCAGCTTGGACTTTGGTTTCCTCTCCTACGAGCAGTACTTC | CASSLDFGFLSYEQYF
TRBJ2-2 | many | TRBV2 | - | TGTGCCAGCAGTGAAGCATGGGCGGGGTCCGCGAACACCGGGGAGCTGTTTTTT | CASSEAWAGSANTGELFF
TRBJ2-2 | many | TRBV27 | TRBD1 | TGTGCCAGCGCTCCAGACAGGGGGCGAGTTACCGGGGAGCTGTTTTTT | CASAPDRGRVTGELFF
TRBJ2-7 | many | TRBV12-3/TRBV12-4 | TRBD2 | TGTGCCAGCAGTTTAGTAATCTCGGGACTAGCGGCTTACGAGCAGTACTTC | CASSLVISGLAAYEQYF
TRBJ2-5 | - | TRBV20-1 | - | TGCAGTGCTTTTTCGGACCAAGAGACCCAGTACTTC | CSAFSDQETQYF
TRBJ2-3 | many | TRBV28 | TRBD2 | TGTGCCAGCAGTTTAGAAGCGGGGTACACAGATACGCAGTATTTT | CASSLEAGYTDTQYF
TRBJ2-5 | many | TRBV7-2 | - | TGTGCCAGCAGCTTAACAACAGGGCTAGAGACCCAGTACTTC | CASSLTTGLETQYF
TRBJ2-1 | many | TRBV2 | - | TGTGCCAGCGTCTTAACGGTTGAGCAGTTCTTC | CASVLTVEQFF
TRBJ1-4 | many | TRBV5-1 | TRBD1 | TGCGCCAGCAGCCTTCTTGGGACAGGGAACGAAAAACTGTTTTTT | CASSLLGTGNEKLFF
TRBJ2-1 | many | TRBV24-1 | - | TGTGCCACCAGTTTGGGGGAGACCTCTTACAATGAGCAGTTCTTC | CATSLGETSYNEQFF
TRBJ2-5 | few | TRBV4-2 | - | TGTGCCAGCAGCCAGAGAAGCGCCCAAGAGACCCAGTACTTC | CASSQRSAQETQYF
TRBJ2-3 | - | TRBV11-2 | TRBD2 | TGTGCCAGCAGCTTAGGGCGGGAGGCCCGACGGGTTGATACGCAGTATTTT | CASSLGREARRVDTQYF
TRBJ1-6 | many | TRBV28 | TRBD1 | TGTGCCAGCAGTCCAGGGGGCGTTTCACCCCTCCACTTT | CASSPGGVSPLHF
TRBJ1-1 | - | TRBV7-9 | - | TGTGCCAGCAGCCACGGGAACCGACTGGCGGACACTGAAGCTTTCTTT | CASSHGNRLADTEAFF
TRBJ2-3 | many | TRBV6-1 | TRBD2 | TGTGCCAGCAGTGCCCGTAGCGGGGCTAGCACAGATACGCAGTATTTT | CASSARSGASTDTQYF
TRBJ1-1 | many | TRBV6-1 | - | TGTGCCAGCAGTAAACAGATGAACACTGAAGCTTTCTTT | CASSKQMNTEAFF
TRBJ2-7 | many | TRBV7-2 | - | TGTGCCAGCAGCACCCTCCGGGATTCCTACGAGCAGTACTTC | CASSTLRDSYEQYF
TRBJ1-1 | many | TRBV6-1 | - | TGTGCCAGCAGGGGGACGTTGGGCACTGAAGCTTTCTTT | CASRGTLGTEAFF
TRBJ1-1 | few | TRBV7-8 | - | TGTGCCAGCAGCCCAAGGGGCTGGGGAGATTCAATGAACACTGAAGCTTTCTTT | CASSPRGWGDSMNTEAFF
TRBJ2-2 | many | TRBV7-3 | TRBD1 | TGTGCCAGCAGCCCGTTGACAGGGGGCGGGGAGCTGTTTTTT | CASSPLTGGGELFF
TRBJ1-2 | many | TRBV29-1 | TRBD1 | TGCAGCGTTGAGAGGGACAGCACTAACTATGGCTACACCTTC | CSVERDSTNYGYTF
TRBJ2-5 | many | TRBV6-1 | - | TGTGCCAGTTGGGGCCGGAGGGAGACCCAGTACTTC | CASWGRRETQYF
TRBJ2-7 | few | TRBV20-1 | - | TGCAGTGCTAGAGATCCGCAGGGGCTATCCTACGAGCAGTACTTC | CSARDPQGLSYEQYF
TRBJ2-3 | many | TRBV5-5 | TRBD2 | TGTGCCAGCAGCTGGGGACTAGCGGGCCGCACAGATACGCAGTATTTT | CASSWGLAGRTDTQYF
TRBJ2-2 | many | TRBV6-6 | TRBD2 | TGTGCCAGCAGTTACGAGACTAGCGCCGGGGAGCTGTTTTTT | CASSYETSAGELFF
TRBJ2-1 | many | TRBV28 | TRBD2 | TGTGCCACCGACGTGACTAGCGTAGGCCACAATGAGCAGTTCTTC | CATDVTSVGHNEQFF
TRBJ2-5 | - | TRBV10-3 | - | TGTGCCATCAGTGTGGCAGGGAAGGAGACCCAGTACTTC | CAISVAGKETQYF